In this sample, the clone carrying this T cell receptor (beta chain) turned up many times. PBMCs were obtained from approximately 10 ml fresh peripheral blood. This entry comes from a study of T cells in Graves' hyperthyroidism and ophthalmopathy. The wider study: The initial diagnosis was the point when peripheral blood was collected, ahead of any treatment.

V dropped 3 bases and J dropped 1; count of bases not matched to a gene: 13. The V gene's germline CDR1 is DFQATT and CDR2 SNEGSKA (reference sequence). This CDR3 spans 18 amino acids. Regions amplified from RNA transcripts were the TCR beta CDR3 regions. When the TCR CDR3 underwent first-round RT-PCR, the HTBI primer set was used. A single record per CDR3 protein comes from TCRdb applying MiXCR to the multiplex PCR reads. The table shows 690,000 or so distinct CDR3 sequences, with roughly a sixth occurring only once. The material sequenced was blood. The sequence was collected from a woman in her forties or fifties with Graves' hyperthyroidism that later progressed to Graves' ophthalmopathy. The chain links TRBV20-1 to TRBJ2-5, with 11 bases fitting TRBD2. Here the CDR3 DNA reads TGCAGTGCTAGTTCGGGCTTGACTAGCGGGGCCTTCCAAGAGACCCAGTACTTC. Residues: CSASSGLTSGAFQETQYF.